This T cell receptor beta chain was retrieved from a study of control samples from healthy donors and cancer patients. Produced via immunoSEQ multiplex PCR; TCRdb's table is partial and in-frame only. The sample gives some 120,000 clones, roughly 87% of which show up once; 1.5% to 2% is in the top ten. Per germline, CDR1 KGHDR and CDR2 SFDVKD. The junction had 7 bases not matched to a gene; V was cut back by 3 bases and J by 6 bases. The CDR3 sequence is 15 residues long. The chain employs TRBV24-1 and TRBJ2-1, with 7 bases aligning to TRBD1. The sequencing input was blood. This sequence originates from a man between 18 and 35 years old in good health. The CDR3 bases are TGTGCCACCAGTGATGGGGCAGGGGGATCCAATGAGCAGTTCTTC. Protein sequence: CATSDGAGGSNEQFF.